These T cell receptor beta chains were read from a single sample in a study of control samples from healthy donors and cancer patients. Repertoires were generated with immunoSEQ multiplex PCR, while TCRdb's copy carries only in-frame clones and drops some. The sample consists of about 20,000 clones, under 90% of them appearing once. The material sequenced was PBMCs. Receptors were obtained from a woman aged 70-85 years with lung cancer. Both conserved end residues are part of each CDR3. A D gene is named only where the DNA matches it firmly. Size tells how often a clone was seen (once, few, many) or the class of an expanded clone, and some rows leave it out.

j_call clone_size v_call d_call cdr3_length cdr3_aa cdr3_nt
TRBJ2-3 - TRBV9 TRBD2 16 CASSVSASGSADTQYF TGTGCCAGCAGCGTATCAGCTAGCGGGAGCGCAGATACGCAGTATTTT
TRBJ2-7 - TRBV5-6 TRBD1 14 CASSFGQGSYEQYF TGTGCCAGCAGCTTCGGACAGGGTTCCTACGAGCAGTACTTC
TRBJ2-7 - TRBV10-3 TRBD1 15 CAITRGDRSSYEQYF TGTGCCATCACCAGAGGGGACAGGAGCTCCTACGAGCAGTACTTC
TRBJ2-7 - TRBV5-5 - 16 CASSPYAKLDSYEQYF TGTGCCAGCAGCCCTTACGCCAAACTAGATTCCTACGAGCAGTACTTC
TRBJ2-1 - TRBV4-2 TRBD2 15 CASSQTSGSRDEQFF TGTGCCAGCAGCCAAACTAGCGGGAGTCGAGATGAGCAGTTCTTC
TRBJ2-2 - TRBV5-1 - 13 CASSLDSPGELFF TGCGCCAGCAGCTTGGATAGCCCCGGGGAGCTGTTTTTT
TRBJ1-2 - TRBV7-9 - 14 CASSLTVTAYGYTF TGTGCCAGCAGCTTAACGGTTACGGCGTATGGCTACACCTTC
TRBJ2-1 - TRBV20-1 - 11 CSATGGREQFF TGCAGTGCTACCGGCGGGCGGGAGCAGTTCTTC
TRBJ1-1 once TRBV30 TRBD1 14 CASKEGQGVTEAFF TGTGCCTCCAAAGAGGGACAGGGGGTCACGGAAGCTTTCTTT
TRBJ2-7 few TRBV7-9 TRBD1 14 CASSLAGGGYEQYF TGTGCCAGCAGCTTAGCAGGGGGCGGCTACGAGCAGTACTTC
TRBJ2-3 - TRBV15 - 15 CATSRDRASMDPQYF TGTGCCACCAGCAGAGATCGGGCTAGTATGGATCCGCAGTATTTT
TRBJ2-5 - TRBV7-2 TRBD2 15 CASSLTSGSGETQYF TGTGCCAGCAGCTTGACTAGCGGGAGTGGCGAGACCCAGTACTTC
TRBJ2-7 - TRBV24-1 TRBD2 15 CATSGPTSGTYEQYF TGTGCCACCAGTGGTCCGACTAGCGGGACCTACGAGCAGTACTTC
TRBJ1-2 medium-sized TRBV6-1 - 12 CASSEPGYGYTF TGTGCCAGCAGTGAACCGGGATATGGCTACACCTTC
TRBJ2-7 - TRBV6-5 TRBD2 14 CASILLAGDYEQYF TGTGCCAGCATTCTACTAGCGGGAGACTACGAGCAGTACTTC
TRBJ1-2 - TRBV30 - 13 CAWSASNFYGYTF TGTGCCTGGAGCGCCAGTAATTTCTATGGCTACACCTTC
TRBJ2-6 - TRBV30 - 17 CAWSRDRSSSGANVLTF TGTGCCTGGAGCCGGGACCGATCTAGCTCTGGGGCCAACGTCCTGACTTTC
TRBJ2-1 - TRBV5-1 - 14 CASRTRSGVGEQFF TGCGCCAGCAGGACCAGGTCCGGAGTAGGTGAGCAGTTCTTC
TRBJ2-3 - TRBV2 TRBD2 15 CASSGVREGSDTQYF TGTGCCAGCAGTGGGGTGCGGGAGGGCTCAGATACGCAGTATTTT
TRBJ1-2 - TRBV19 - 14 CASSIGGALSGYTF TGTGCCAGTAGTATAGGAGGGGCTTTAAGTGGCTACACCTTC
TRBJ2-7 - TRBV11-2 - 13 CATKRAGDYEQYF TGTGCCACCAAAAGGGCAGGGGACTACGAGCAGTACTTC
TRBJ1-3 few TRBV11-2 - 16 CASSLNIRRLGNTIYF TGTGCCAGCAGCCTTAATATCAGGCGGCTAGGAAACACCATATATTTT
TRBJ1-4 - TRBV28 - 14 CASSLVGTNEKLFF TGTGCCAGCAGTTTGGTCGGGACTAATGAAAAACTGTTTTTT
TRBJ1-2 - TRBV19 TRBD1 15 CASSILGTANYGYTF TGTGCCAGTAGTATCCTAGGGACAGCTAACTATGGCTACACCTTC
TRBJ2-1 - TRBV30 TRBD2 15 CAWTLLAGVSNEQFF TGTGCCTGGACGCTCCTAGCGGGAGTTTCGAATGAGCAGTTCTTC
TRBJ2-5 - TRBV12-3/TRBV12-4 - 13 CASSSLASETQYF TGTGCCAGCAGCTCCCTAGCATCGGAGACCCAGTACTTC
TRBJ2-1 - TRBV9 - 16 CASSVEGGGDYNEQFF TGTGCCAGCAGCGTAGAGGGGGGCGGTGACTACAATGAGCAGTTCTTC
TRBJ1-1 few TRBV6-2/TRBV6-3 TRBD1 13 CASSYLGQNEAFF TGTGCCAGCAGTTACTTGGGACAGAATGAAGCTTTCTTT
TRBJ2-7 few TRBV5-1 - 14 CASSLQGLPGEQYF TGCGCCAGCAGCTTGCAAGGCCTTCCGGGAGAGCAGTACTTC
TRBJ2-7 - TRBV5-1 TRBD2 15 CASSPLGRGSGEQYF TGCGCCAGCAGTCCGTTGGGGAGGGGAAGTGGTGAGCAGTACTTC
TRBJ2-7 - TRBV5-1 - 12 CASSLSSYEQYF TGCGCCAGCAGCTTGAGCTCCTACGAGCAGTACTTC
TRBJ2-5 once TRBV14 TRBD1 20 CASSQDQGQGEGGGLKTQYF TGTGCCAGCAGCCAAGATCAGGGACAGGGTGAAGGAGGGGGTCTAAAGACCCAGTACTTC
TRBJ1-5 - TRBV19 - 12 CASSGGNQPQHF TGTGCCTCAAGTGGGGGAAATCAGCCCCAGCATTTT
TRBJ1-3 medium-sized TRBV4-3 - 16 CASSQDRFGLGNTIYF TGCGCCAGCAGCCAAGATCGGTTCGGGTTGGGAAACACCATATATTTT
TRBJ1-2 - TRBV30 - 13 CAWSIDHSYGYTF TGTGCCTGGAGTATCGACCACTCCTATGGCTACACCTTC